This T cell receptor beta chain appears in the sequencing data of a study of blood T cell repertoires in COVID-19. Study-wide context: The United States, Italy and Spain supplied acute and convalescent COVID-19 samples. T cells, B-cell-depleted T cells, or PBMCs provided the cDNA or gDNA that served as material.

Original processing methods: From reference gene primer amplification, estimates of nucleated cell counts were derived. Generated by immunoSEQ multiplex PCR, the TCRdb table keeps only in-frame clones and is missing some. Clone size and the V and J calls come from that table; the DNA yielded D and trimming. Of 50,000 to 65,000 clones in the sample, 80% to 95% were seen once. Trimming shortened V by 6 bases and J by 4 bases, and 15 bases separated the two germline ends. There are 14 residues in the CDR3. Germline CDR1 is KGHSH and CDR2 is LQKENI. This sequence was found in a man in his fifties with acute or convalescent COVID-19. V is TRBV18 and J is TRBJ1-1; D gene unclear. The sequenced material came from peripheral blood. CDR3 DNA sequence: TGTGCCAGCTCCCCCACGACCGAGGGCACTGAAGCTTTCTTT. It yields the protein CASSPTTEGTEAFF.